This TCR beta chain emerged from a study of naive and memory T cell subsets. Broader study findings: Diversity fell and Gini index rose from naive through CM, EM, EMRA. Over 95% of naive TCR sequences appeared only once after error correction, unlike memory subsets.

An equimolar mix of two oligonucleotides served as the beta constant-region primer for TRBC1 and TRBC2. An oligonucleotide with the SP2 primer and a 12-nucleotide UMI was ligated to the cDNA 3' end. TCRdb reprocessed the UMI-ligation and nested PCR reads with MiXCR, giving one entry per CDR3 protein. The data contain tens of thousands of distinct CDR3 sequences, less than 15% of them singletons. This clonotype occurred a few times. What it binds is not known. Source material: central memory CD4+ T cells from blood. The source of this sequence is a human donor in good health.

The CDR3 region has the DNA TGCAGTGCTAGGGACTCCCCGGGACAGGGAAAGGCAGATACGCAGTATTTT. This codes for CSARDSPGQGKADTQYF. The chain combines TRBV20-1 with TRBJ2-3; 9 bases agree with TRBD1. The CDR3 covers 17 residues. Trimming at V came to 3 bases and at J to 4 bases, leaving 14 bases not matched to a gene. The V gene's germline CDR1 is DFQATT and CDR2 SNEGSKA (reference sequence).